This T cell receptor (beta chain) was sequenced for a study of blood T cell repertoires in COVID-19. Study context: The study drew acute and convalescent COVID-19 samples from the United States, Italy and Spain. The analysed material was cDNA or gDNA that came from T cells, B-cell-depleted T cells, or PBMCs.

The CDR3 spans 16 residues. V lost 2 bases to trimming and J lost 1 base, with 14 bases between them. The V gene's germline CDR1 is LGHNA and CDR2 YNFKEQ. This table comes from immunoSEQ multiplex PCR, and its TCRdb copy is limited to in-frame clones, with some not included. The sample carries around 140,000 clones, around 81% recorded once. The TCR was taken from a woman aged 55-75 years with active or convalescent COVID-19. The chain links TRBV4-2 to TRBJ1-1; D may be TRBD1 (5 bases). Sequenced input: peripheral blood. The CDR3 region is CASSQRMTVRNTEAFF. For the CDR3, the DNA is TGTGCCAGCAGCCAAAGAATGACAGTCCGGAACACTGAAGCTTTCTTT.